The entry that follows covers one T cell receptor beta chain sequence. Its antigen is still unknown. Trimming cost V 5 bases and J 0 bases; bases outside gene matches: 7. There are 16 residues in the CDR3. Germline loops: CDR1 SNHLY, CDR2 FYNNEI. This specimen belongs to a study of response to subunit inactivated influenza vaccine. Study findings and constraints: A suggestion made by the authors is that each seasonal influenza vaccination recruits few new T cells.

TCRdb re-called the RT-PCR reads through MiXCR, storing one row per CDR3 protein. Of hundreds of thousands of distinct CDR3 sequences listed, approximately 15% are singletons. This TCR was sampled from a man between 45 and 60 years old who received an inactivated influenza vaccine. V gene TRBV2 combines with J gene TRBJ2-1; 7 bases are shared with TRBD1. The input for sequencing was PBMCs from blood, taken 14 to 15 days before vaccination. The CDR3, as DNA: TGTGCCAGCAGTACGGGACAGATTAGCTCCTACAATGAGCAGTTCTTC. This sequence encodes CASSTGQISSYNEQFF.